Listed below are T cell receptor beta chains from one sample, sequenced in a study of monozygotic twins with inflammatory bowel disease. TCRdb reprocessed the 5' RACE reads, with one entry per CDR3 protein and no DNA. Its table records hundreds of thousands of distinct CDR3 sequences. The sample taken for sequencing was blood. Receptor source: a human donor with ulcerative colitis or Crohn's disease, or a healthy co-twin of an affected twin (not recorded which). CDR3s include the opening cysteine and the closing phenylalanine or tryptophan.

TRBJ1-1	TRBV6-5	CASSYSTGANTEAFF
TRBJ2-7	TRBV14	CASSQKTGAPTIEQYF
TRBJ2-1	TRBV6-1	CASILAGGNGNEQFF
TRBJ2-3	TRBV24-1	CATSDAHLTSGSRDTQYF
TRBJ2-1	TRBV5-4	CASSLDPLSYNEQFF
TRBJ2-7	TRBV7-2	CASSPRQGYEQYF
TRBJ2-3	TRBV6-5	CASSYSPPLGYSTDTQYF
TRBJ2-1	TRBV6-2/TRBV6-3	CASSSPFSGRSYNEQFF
TRBJ2-3	TRBV5-6	CASSLGWQGPKDTQYF
TRBJ1-1	TRBV5-4	CASSLKGASTEAFF
TRBJ2-7	TRBV20-1	CSARDLGEYGSYEQYF
TRBJ1-3	TRBV20-1	CSARPQFGNTIYF